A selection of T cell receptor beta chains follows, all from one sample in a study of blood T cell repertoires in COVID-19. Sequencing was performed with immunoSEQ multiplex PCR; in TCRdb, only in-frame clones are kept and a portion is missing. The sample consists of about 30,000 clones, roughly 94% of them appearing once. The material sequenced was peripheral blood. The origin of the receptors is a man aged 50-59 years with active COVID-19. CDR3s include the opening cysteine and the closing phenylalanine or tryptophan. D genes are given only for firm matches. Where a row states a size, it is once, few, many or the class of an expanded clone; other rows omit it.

CDR3: CASTLAGAETQYF
DNA: TGTGCCAGCACTTTAGCGGGGGCAGAGACCCAGTACTTC
V: TRBV6-1
J: TRBJ2-5
D: TRBD2
size: NA

CDR3: CASSLGGSVRELFF
DNA: TGTGCCAGCAGTTTAGGAGGGTCGGTCAGGGAGCTGTTTTTT
V: TRBV28
J: TRBJ2-2
D: NA
size: NA

CDR3: CASSLRGAVETQYF
DNA: TGTGCCAGCAGCCTCCGGGGGGCTGTGGAGACCCAGTACTTC
V: TRBV7-9
J: TRBJ2-5
D: NA
size: NA

CDR3: CASSLDPPGLAGGPGETQYF
DNA: TGCGCCAGCAGCTTGGACCCTCCGGGACTAGCGGGGGGGCCAGGGGAGACCCAGTACTTC
V: TRBV5-1
J: TRBJ2-5
D: TRBD2
size: NA

CDR3: CATNGGRASNEQFF
DNA: TGTGCCACCAATGGCGGGAGGGCGAGCAATGAGCAGTTCTTC
V: TRBV24-1
J: TRBJ2-1
D: TRBD2
size: NA

CDR3: CASSTGTSGYNEQFF
DNA: TGTGCCAGCAGCACAGGGACTAGCGGATACAATGAGCAGTTCTTC
V: TRBV7-8
J: TRBJ2-1
D: TRBD2
size: few

CDR3: CASSLFRGPQETQYF
DNA: TGCGCCAGCAGCTTATTCAGGGGGCCCCAAGAGACCCAGTACTTC
V: TRBV5-1
J: TRBJ2-5
D: TRBD1
size: once

CDR3: CASSLTVPAYEQYF
DNA: TGTGCCAGCAGCTTAACAGTCCCAGCCTACGAGCAGTACTTC
V: TRBV7-3
J: TRBJ2-7
D: NA
size: NA

CDR3: CASKPLAGHNEQFF
DNA: TGCGCCAGTAAGCCCCTAGCGGGACACAATGAGCAGTTCTTC
V: TRBV10-2
J: TRBJ2-1
D: TRBD2
size: NA

CDR3: CASSLGLAPTDTQYF
DNA: TGTGCCAGCAGCTTGGGACTAGCGCCCACAGATACGCAGTATTTT
V: TRBV7-9
J: TRBJ2-3
D: TRBD2
size: NA

CDR3: CASSWSRGGARGYTF
DNA: TGTGCCAGCAGTTGGTCCCGAGGGGGCGCACGGGGCTACACCTTC
V: TRBV6-5
J: TRBJ1-2
D: TRBD1
size: NA

CDR3: CASSFLTANYGYTF
DNA: TGTGCCAGCAGTTTCCTAACCGCTAACTATGGCTACACCTTC
V: TRBV28
J: TRBJ1-2
D: NA
size: NA

CDR3: CASSYSEGSLSYGYTF
DNA: TGTGCCAGCAGTTACTCGGAAGGGAGCCTCTCCTATGGCTACACCTTC
V: TRBV6-5
J: TRBJ1-2
D: NA
size: NA

CDR3: CASSGGIAARTDTQYF
DNA: TGTGCCAGCAGCGGCGGAATAGCGGCTCGCACAGATACGCAGTATTTT
V: TRBV9
J: TRBJ2-3
D: NA
size: NA

CDR3: CASSLIQGGDEQFF
DNA: TGCGCCAGCAGCTTGATACAGGGGGGCGATGAGCAGTTCTTC
V: TRBV5-1
J: TRBJ2-1
D: TRBD1
size: NA

CDR3: CARSPGQGSSTRYGYTF
DNA: TGTGCCAGAAGCCCGGGACAGGGATCCTCTACTCGGTATGGCTACACCTTC
V: TRBV7-5
J: TRBJ1-2
D: NA
size: NA

CDR3: CASSVQGGYTEAFF
DNA: TGTGCCAGTAGTGTACAGGGGGGGTATACTGAAGCTTTCTTT
V: TRBV19
J: TRBJ1-1
D: TRBD1
size: once

CDR3: CASSYNREGGYTF
DNA: TGTGCCAGCAGTTATAACAGGGAGGGTGGCTACACCTTC
V: TRBV2
J: TRBJ1-2
D: NA
size: NA